Presented here are 15 T cell receptor beta chains from one specimen sequenced in a study of shared clonotypes between healthy human individuals. Measured with immunoSEQ multiplex PCR; TCRdb has only the in-frame clones, and not every one. The sample records some 1 million clones, around 74% being singletons. Sequenced: memory CD4+ T cells sorted from blood. Subset here: CD45RA-negative fraction. The origin of the receptors is a man between 18 and 29 years old in good health.

The gene calls are TRBV9 and TRBJ2-3; 9 bases are shared with TRBD1. This CDR3 contains 15 residues. The germline CDR1 and CDR2 sequences are SGDLS and YYNGEE. Germline trimming cut 0 bases from V and 10 bases from J; bases unmatched to any gene: 9. This chain's CDR3 is CASSVAPGQGGAQYF. The CDR3 bases are TGTGCCAGCAGCGTAGCCCCGGGACAGGGCGGGGCGCAGTATTTT.

This clone was seen a few times. This rearrangement joins TRBV29-1 to TRBJ1-1; D may be TRBD1 (5 bases). V dropped 6 bases and J dropped 4 bases, with 9 bases sitting between them. This CDR3 region has 11 residues. Germline assignment: CDR1 SQVTM and CDR2 ANQGSEA. The CDR3 bases are TGCAGCGTGACTAGGGGCACTGAAGCTTTCTTT. Translated: CSVTRGTEAFF. Filled out from reference TRBV29-1 and TRBJ1-1, the complete variable domain reads SAVISQKPSRDICQRGTSLTIQCQVDSQVTMMFWYRQQPGQSLTLIATANQGSEATYESGFVIDKFPISRPNLTFSTLTVSNMSPEDSSIYLCSVTRGTEAFFGQGTRLTVV.

In DNA form, the CDR3 reads TGTGCCAGCAACCCGGACGGCTATGAAAAACTGTTTTTT. Its protein is CASNPDGYEKLFF. J is TRBJ1-4 and V is TRBV2, with no clear D. CDR3 size: 13 residues. Germline assignment: CDR1 SNHLY and CDR2 FYNNEI. Trimming took off 7 bases at V and 6 bases at J, with 12 bases between the two ends.

The J gene is TRBJ2-7, the V gene TRBV6-6; D is possibly TRBD2 (6 bases). V dropped 11 bases and J dropped 3 bases, with 17 bases sitting between them. The CDR3 sequence is 13 residues long. Germline V gene sequence: CDR1 MNHNY, CDR2 SVGAGI (reference sequence). CDR3 DNA sequence: TGTGCCGCAAAAAGGGACGGGAGCTACGAGCAGTACTTC. This sequence encodes CAAKRDGSYEQYF.

CDR3 sequence reads: CASSLGTIKRGYTF. The CDR3 nucleotides read TGTGCCAGCAGCTTGGGGACAATCAAACGTGGCTACACCTTC. V gene TRBV5-6 combines with J gene TRBJ1-2; weak D call: TRBD1 (5 bases). V was pared by 0 bases and J by 7 bases, with 13 bases between. The CDR3 is 14 residues long. Germline assignment: CDR1 SGHDT and CDR2 YYEEEE. Full variable domain (rest looked up from reference TRBV5-6 and TRBJ1-2): DAGVTQSPTHLIKTRGQQVTLRCSPKSGHDTVSWYQQALGQGPQFIFQYYEEEERQRGNFPDRFSGHQFPNYSSELNVNALLLGDSALYLCASSLGTIKRGYTFGSGTRLTVV.

In its sample, this clone was seen many times. The chain couples TRBV6-5 to TRBJ1-3; unclear D gene. The CDR3 is 13 residues long. V lost 2 bases, J lost 2 bases, and 4 bases lay in between. Germline lookup yields CDR1 MNHEY and CDR2 SVGAGI. CDR3 nucleotides: TGTGCCAGCAGTTACGAGGCTGGAAACACCATATATTTT. Translating gives CASSYEAGNTIYF.

The chain combines TRBV7-2 with TRBJ1-5, with 11 positions matching TRBD1. J was trimmed by 5 bases and V by 3 bases; bases with no gene match: 6. This CDR3 region has 16 residues. Germline CDR1 and CDR2: SGHTA and FQGNSA. The CDR3 nucleotides are TGTGCCAGCAGCTTCACCGGGACAGGGGGATATCAGCCCCAGCATTTT. This sequence encodes CASSFTGTGGYQPQHF. Combining the CDR3 with reference TRBV7-2 and TRBJ1-5 gives the whole variable domain GAGVSQSPSNKVTEKGKDVELRCDPISGHTALYWYRQSLGQGLEFLIYFQGNSAPDKSGLPSDRFSAERTGGSVSTLTIQRTQQEDSAVYLCASSFTGTGGYQPQHFGDGTRLSIL.

The chain combines TRBV7-9 with TRBJ1-1; no firm D call. Germline values: CDR1 SEHNR, CDR2 FQNEAQ (reference sequence). V was trimmed by 6 bases and J by 0 bases, leaving 8 bases between them. The CDR3 covers 13 residues. The CDR3 loop reads CASRRALNTEAFF. DNA of the CDR3: TGTGCCAGCAGGCGAGCCTTGAACACTGAAGCTTTCTTT. Looking up the rest from reference TRBV7-9 and TRBJ1-1 gives the full variable domain: DTGVSQNPRHKITKRGQNVTFRCDPISEHNRLYWYRQTLGQGPEFLTYFQNEAQLEKSRLLSDRFSAERPKGSFSTLEIQRTEQGDSAMYLCASRRALNTEAFFGQGTRLTVV.

The V call is TRBV9, the J call TRBJ2-3; D might be TRBD2 (5 bases). The CDR3 is 15 amino acids. V lost 0 bases to trimming and J lost 2 bases, with 10 bases between them. Germline CDR1 reads SGDLS; CDR2 reads YYNGEE. The CDR3 loop reads CASSVAGGPTDTQYF. CDR3 in DNA: TGTGCCAGCAGCGTAGCCGGAGGCCCCACAGATACGCAGTATTTT.

The rearrangement links TRBV18 to TRBJ2-3; tentative D call: TRBD2 (5 bases). Germline V CDR1 and CDR2: KGHSH, LQKENI. Trimming took off 3 bases at V and 5 bases at J, with 9 bases between the two ends. This CDR3 is 13 amino acids long. The CDR3: CASSPGELDTQYF. The CDR3 DNA follows: TGTGCCAGCTCACCCGGGGAGTTAGATACGCAGTATTTT.

The chain has TRBV30 and TRBJ2-6; D ambiguous. The ends were cut back, 0 bases at V and 0 bases at J, with 6 bases in the middle. Germline lookup yields CDR1 GTSNPN and CDR2 SVGIG (reference sequence). The CDR3 length is 15 residues. The CDR3 region is CAWSVGSSGANVLTF. The CDR3 nucleotides are TGTGCCTGGAGTGTGGGAAGCTCTGGGGCCAACGTCCTGACTTTC.

This clone has only a few counts. The chain carries TRBV30 and TRBJ1-2; perhaps TRBD1 as D (5 bases). The CDR3 length is 12 residues. V was clipped by 0 bases and J by 14 bases, with 16 bases between them. Germline values: CDR1 GTSNPN, CDR2 SVGIG (reference sequence). The chain's CDR3 is CAWSVPGTSKTF. CDR3 nucleotide sequence: TGTGCCTGGAGTGTACCCGGGACTTCCAAGACCTTC.

This sequence joins TRBV4-3 and TRBJ2-3, with unresolved D. The V end was cut by 0 bases, the J end by 8 bases, with 12 bases between. Looked up from germline, CDR1 is LGHNA and CDR2 is YSLEER. The CDR3 runs to 14 residues. The CDR3 nucleotides are TGCGCCAGCAGCCAAGATCTTGGGTACGGTACGCAGTATTTT. Residues: CASSQDLGYGTQYF.

The chain is built from TRBV2 and TRBJ2-1, with 11 bases identical to TRBD1. The junction had 5 bases not matched to a gene; V was cut back by 6 bases and J by 4 bases. In germline, CDR1 is SNHLY, CDR2 FYNNEI. The CDR3 has 15 amino acids. In nucleotides, the CDR3 is TGTGCCAGCAGAGTGGACAGGGGGCAATACAATGAGCAGTTCTTC. It codes for CASRVDRGQYNEQFF. Drawing the rest from reference TRBV2 and TRBJ2-1, the complete variable domain is EPEVTQTPSHQVTQMGQEVILRCVPISNHLYFYWYRQILGQKVEFLVSFYNNEISEKSEIFDDQFSVERPDGSNFTLKIRSTKLEDSAMYFCASRVDRGQYNEQFFGPGTRLTVL.

Regarding this clone: Other DNA variants within this sample encode the same CDR3. The J gene is TRBJ1-2, the V gene TRBV6-5, with 7 bases fitting TRBD1. Germline trimming cut 2 bases from V and 1 base from J; bases unmatched to any gene: 4. Looked up from germline, CDR1 is MNHEY and CDR2 is SVGAGI. CDR3 length: 15 residues. CDR3 nucleotide sequence: TGTGCCAGCAGTTACAGGGGGCAGGGTAACTATGGCTACACCTTC. This encodes CASSYRGQGNYGYTF.